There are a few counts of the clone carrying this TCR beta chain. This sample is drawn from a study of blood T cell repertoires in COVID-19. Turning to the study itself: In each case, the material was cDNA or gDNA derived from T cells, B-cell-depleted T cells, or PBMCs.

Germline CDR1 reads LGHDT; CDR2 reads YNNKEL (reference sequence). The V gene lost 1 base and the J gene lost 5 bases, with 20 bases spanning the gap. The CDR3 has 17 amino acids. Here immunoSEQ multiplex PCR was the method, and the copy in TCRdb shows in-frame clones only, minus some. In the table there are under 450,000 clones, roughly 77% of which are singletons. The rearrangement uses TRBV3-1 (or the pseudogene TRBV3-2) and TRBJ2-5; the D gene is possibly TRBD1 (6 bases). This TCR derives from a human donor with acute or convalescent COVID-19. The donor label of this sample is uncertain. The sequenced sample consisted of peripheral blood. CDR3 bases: TGTGCCAGCAGCCAAGTATTAACTGGGGGACAAGGGGAGACCCAGTACTTC. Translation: CASSQVLTGGQGETQYF.